Below, one T cell receptor beta chain is given with its context. Authors' data handling: Amplification of reference gene primers provided the estimated nucleated cell counts. Assay: immunoSEQ multiplex PCR; the TCRdb copy retains only in-frame clones and omits some. Clone size and V and J calls were adopted from that table, with D and trimming inferred from the DNA. The sample consists of some 170,000 clones, about 85% of them appearing once. The CDR3 runs to 14 residues. V was clipped by 1 base and J by 5 bases, with 10 bases between them. CDR1 WNHNN and CDR2 SYGVQD come from the germline V gene (reference sequence). The data were taken from a study of blood T cell repertoires in COVID-19. Study as a whole: COVID-19 samples, acute and convalescent, were from the United States, Italy and Spain. PBMCs, B-cell-depleted T cells, or T cells were the source of the cDNA or gDNA that made up the material.

Sequencing was performed on peripheral blood. The chain carries TRBV10-1 and TRBJ2-3; D is undetermined. The sequence was obtained from a woman in her sixties with acute or convalescent COVID-19. The CDR3 sequence: CASSEFQIEDTQYF. The CDR3 DNA follows: TGCGCCAGCAGTGAGTTCCAGATCGAAGATACGCAGTATTTT.